Listed here are 14 T cell receptor beta chains from one sample, sequenced in a study of blood T cell repertoires in COVID-19. Assay used: immunoSEQ multiplex PCR; TCRdb lists only in-frame clones, some missing. This sample has under 300,000 clones, with roughly 88% found just once. The source material was peripheral blood. All receptors derive from a woman in her 30s with acute or convalescent COVID-19.

This clone has just one count. The rearrangement joins TRBV7-9 to TRBJ2-5, with D possibly matching TRBD1 (5 bases). Germline loops: CDR1 SEHNR, CDR2 FQNEAQ (reference sequence). The CDR3 covers 15 residues. V lost 1 base, J lost 2 bases, and 11 bases lay in between. The CDR3 loop is CASSLVLSGQETQYF. DNA of the CDR3: TGTGCCAGCAGCTTAGTGTTATCAGGGCAAGAGACCCAGTACTTC. Together with reference TRBV7-9 and TRBJ2-5, the CDR3 gives the full variable domain: DTGVSQNPRHKITKRGQNVTFRCDPISEHNRLYWYRQTLGQGPEFLTYFQNEAQLEKSRLLSDRFSAERPKGSFSTLEIQRTEQGDSAMYLCASSLVLSGQETQYFGPGTRLLVL.

CDR3 coding DNA: TGTGCCAGCAGCCAAGAGAGGCGGGAGGGCCGCTACGAGCAGTACTTC. Translated: CASSQERREGRYEQYF. The chain carries TRBV4-2 and TRBJ2-7, with 9 nucleotides matching TRBD2. Trimming cost V 0 bases and J 3 bases; bases outside gene matches: 6. The CDR3 contains 16 residues. CDR1 is LGHNA and CDR2 is YNFKEQ in the germline V gene.

The rearrangement joins TRBV30 to TRBJ2-7, with 7 bases lining up with TRBD2. The CDR3 runs 15 residues. Per germline, CDR1 GTSNPN and CDR2 SVGIG (reference sequence). V dropped 2 bases and J dropped 2; count of bases not matched to a gene: 9. CDR3 DNA sequence: TGTGCCTGGAGTACGAGCCGACTAGCTCCCTACGAGCAGTACTTC. It specifies CAWSTSRLAPYEQYF.

V is TRBV19 and J is TRBJ1-6, with a possible D match to TRBD1 (5 bases). The CDR3 has 14 residues. Germline CDR1 LNHDA, CDR2 SQIVND (reference sequence). Trimming stripped 2 bases from V and 9 bases from J, with 11 bases between. CDR3 in amino acids: CASSILGQGSPLHF. In DNA, the CDR3 is TGTGCCAGTAGTATATTGGGGCAAGGTTCACCCCTCCACTTT. The variable domain in full, completed from reference TRBV19 and TRBJ1-6, reads DGGITQSPKYLFRKEGQNVTLSCEQNLNHDAMYWYRQDPGQGLRLIYYSQIVNDFQKGDIAEGYSVSREKKESFPLTVTSAQKNPTAFYLCASSILGQGSPLHFGNGTRLTVT.

This clone has more than one count but fewer than ten. The chain uses TRBV19 and TRBJ1-4, with 11 positions matching TRBD1. CDR3 size: 15 residues. Germline CDR1 is LNHDA and CDR2 is SQIVND (reference sequence). V was clipped by 5 bases and J by 8 bases; unmatched bases: 7. The DNA for the CDR3 is TGTGCCAGTAGTGCCAGGACAGGGGGCAGCGAAAAACTGTTTTTT. Its protein product is CASSARTGGSEKLFF. Full variable domain (rest looked up from reference TRBV19 and TRBJ1-4): DGGITQSPKYLFRKEGQNVTLSCEQNLNHDAMYWYRQDPGQGLRLIYYSQIVNDFQKGDIAEGYSVSREKKESFPLTVTSAQKNPTAFYLCASSARTGGSEKLFFGSGTQLSVL.

The CDR3 loop reads CASSPAIARSYEQYF. CDR3 sequence (DNA): TGTGCCAGCTCACCGGCCATAGCCCGTTCCTACGAGCAGTACTTC. The chain employs TRBV18 and TRBJ2-7, with D uncertain. From germline, CDR1 is KGHSH and CDR2 LQKENI. Trimming took 3 bases from V and 1 from J, leaving 13 bases between them. CDR3 size: 15 residues. The variable domain in full, with the rest retrieved from reference TRBV18 and TRBJ2-7, is NAGVMQNPRHLVRRRGQEARLRCSPMKGHSHVYWYRQLPEEGLKFMVYLQKENIIDESGMPKERFSAEFPKEGPSILRIQQVVRGDSAAYFCASSPAIARSYEQYFGPGTRLTVT.

V usage is TRBV23-1 and J usage is TRBJ2-7, with D hard to call. TRBV23-1 is labeled an ORF, and its function is uncertain. This CDR3 is 14 amino acids long. With 9 bases removed from V and 0 bases from J, the gap between germline ends came to 15 bases. CDR3 coding DNA: TGCGCCAGGACACCCAGAGCCTCCTCCTACGAGCAGTACTTC. The encoded protein is CARTPRASSYEQYF.

The chain combines TRBV19 with TRBJ1-1, with 8 bases matching TRBD1. Trimming cost V 6 bases and J 2 bases; bases outside gene matches: 5. The CDR3 loop spans 14 amino acids. CDR1 is LNHDA and CDR2 is SQIVND in the germline V gene (reference sequence). The CDR3 reads CASRVDRANTEAFF. The CDR3 nucleotides read TGTGCCAGTAGGGTGGACAGGGCTAACACTGAAGCTTTCTTT.

This chain joins TRBV27 and TRBJ2-1; TRBD2 matches 9 bases. Germline V gene lookup returns CDR1 MNHEY and CDR2 SMNVEV (reference sequence). The CDR3 is made up of 14 amino acids. The junction had 13 bases not matched to a gene; V was cut back by 10 bases and J by 9 bases. CDR3 in amino acids: CATSRSGSISEQFF. The CDR3 nucleotides are TGTGCCACCAGCCGTAGCGGGAGCATCAGTGAGCAGTTCTTC.

This chain uses TRBV18 with TRBJ2-7; D is uncertain. The germline CDR1 and CDR2 sequences are KGHSH and LQKENI. This CDR3 is 13 amino acids long. V was trimmed by 5 bases and J by 2 bases, leaving 10 bases between them. The CDR3 DNA is TGTGCCAGCTCATTTCAGGAAACCTACGAGCAGTACTTC. Translating gives CASSFQETYEQYF.

The chain links TRBV19 to TRBJ1-5; 8 bases align to TRBD1. Per germline, CDR1 LNHDA and CDR2 SQIVND (reference sequence). The V segment lost 9 bases and the J segment 6 bases; nucleotides outside the gene matches: 16. CDR3 length equals 16 residues. The CDR3 region has the DNA TGTGCCAGCACGATTCAGACAGGGGAAGGGAGTCAGCCCCAGCATTTT. Translated, it gives CASTIQTGEGSQPQHF.

This chain uses TRBV19 with TRBJ1-5; the match to TRBD1 covers 7 bases. With 3 bases clipped from V and 10 bases from J, the junction kept 9 bases outside the gene matches. The germline V gene encodes CDR1 LNHDA and CDR2 SQIVND (reference sequence). The CDR3 consists of 14 residues. CDR3 bases: TGTGCCAGTAGTATCGACAGGGTGGGGGGTCCCCAGCATTTT. Translated: CASSIDRVGGPQHF. Full variable domain (missing parts from reference TRBV19 and TRBJ1-5): DGGITQSPKYLFRKEGQNVTLSCEQNLNHDAMYWYRQDPGQGLRLIYYSQIVNDFQKGDIAEGYSVSREKKESFPLTVTSAQKNPTAFYLCASSIDRVGGPQHFGDGTRLSIL.

The chain's CDR3 is CASSRPGLAGDHYNEQFF. In DNA form, the CDR3 reads TGTGCCAGCAGCCGACCGGGACTAGCGGGAGATCACTACAATGAGCAGTTCTTC. This chain uses TRBV14 with TRBJ2-1, with 14 bases matching TRBD2. V was pared by 4 bases and J by 3 bases, with 8 bases of the junction left unmatched. The germline CDR1 and CDR2 sequences are SGHDN and FVKESK. The CDR3 runs 18 residues.

The chain couples TRBV3-1 (or the pseudogene TRBV3-2) to TRBJ2-7; 11 nucleotides line up with TRBD2. In germline, CDR1 is LGHDT, CDR2 YNNKEL (reference sequence). J gave up 0 bases and V 4 bases, and 11 bases lay outside the gene matches. This CDR3 is 18 amino acids long. CDR3 nucleotide sequence: TGTGCCAGCAGCCCCCGGCCCCTAACTAGCGGGAGCTCCTACGAGCAGTACTTC. Amino acid sequence: CASSPRPLTSGSSYEQYF.